This entry concerns a single T cell receptor beta chain. This CDR3 has 15 amino acids. Trimming removed 0 bases from V and 7 bases from J, with 13 bases in between. Germline CDR1 is MGHRA and CDR2 is YSYEKL. This record belongs to a study of technical replicates of blood from a few donors. Assay used: immunoSEQ multiplex PCR; TCRdb lists only in-frame clones, some missing. This table has some 77,000 clones, roughly 97% appearing once. Source material: T cells isolated from PBMCs. The chain employs TRBV4-1 and TRBJ2-1; D is perhaps TRBD2 (5 bases). This clonotype was sampled from a human donor in good health. The CDR3 region is CASSQEGLVPNEQFF. The CDR3, as DNA: TGCGCCAGCAGCCAAGAAGGACTCGTGCCAAATGAGCAGTTCTTC.